The table lists the clone carrying this TCR beta chain with many counts. Its antigen is not known. These data originate in a study of Graves' ophthalmopathy and Graves' hyperthyroidism. Regarding the study as a whole: Most expanded clonotypes from thyroid (those above 0.001 frequency) were also found in blood.

Amplification targeted the TCR beta CDR3 regions, with RNA transcripts as the source material. The workflow started with a first-round RT-PCR run with HTBI primers and then moved on to a second-round multiplex PCR. TCRdb passed the multiplex PCR reads through MiXCR, listing each CDR3 protein once. This sample yields 650,000 to 900,000 distinct CDR3 sequences, of which around 40% are seen a single time; approximately 43% belongs to the top ten. The CDR3 extends over 13 amino acids. V shed 3 bases and J 7 bases; nucleotides not matched to a gene: 5. Germline CDR1 and CDR2: SEHNR and FQNEAQ (reference sequence).

This chain links TRBV7-9 with TRBJ1-1; TRBD1 agrees at 7 bases. This TCR was recovered from an adult man with Graves' ophthalmopathy. Sequenced input: peripheral blood. CDR3 protein: CASSLKGGGEAFF. The CDR3 coding sequence is TGTGCCAGCAGCTTGAAAGGGGGCGGTGAAGCTTTCTTT.